This TCR beta chain was identified during a study of OX40 agonist ivuxolimab in advanced cancers. In the study overall: The patients got ivuxolimab, which is an agonistic anti-OX40 (CD134) antibody.

Assay: immunoSEQ multiplex PCR; the TCRdb copy retains only in-frame clones and omits some. This repertoire shows about 32,000 clones, roughly 80% found once; its top ten account for 15% to 20%. Trimming took 0 bases from V and 5 from J, leaving 10 bases between them. The CDR3 extends over 15 amino acids. Germline values: CDR1 MNHEY, CDR2 SVGAGI. The chain combines TRBV6-5 with TRBJ2-2; D gene unclear. This receptor was taken from an adult with an advanced solid tumor such as melanoma, head and neck, liver or kidney cancer. Sequenced material: CD4+ or CD8+ T cells sorted from blood, taken in a trial of the OX40 agonist ivuxolimab. The CDR3 region has the DNA TGTGCCAGCAGTTACTCGAGTACCGGGACCGGGGAGCTGTTTTTT. Translation gives CASSYSSTGTGELFF.